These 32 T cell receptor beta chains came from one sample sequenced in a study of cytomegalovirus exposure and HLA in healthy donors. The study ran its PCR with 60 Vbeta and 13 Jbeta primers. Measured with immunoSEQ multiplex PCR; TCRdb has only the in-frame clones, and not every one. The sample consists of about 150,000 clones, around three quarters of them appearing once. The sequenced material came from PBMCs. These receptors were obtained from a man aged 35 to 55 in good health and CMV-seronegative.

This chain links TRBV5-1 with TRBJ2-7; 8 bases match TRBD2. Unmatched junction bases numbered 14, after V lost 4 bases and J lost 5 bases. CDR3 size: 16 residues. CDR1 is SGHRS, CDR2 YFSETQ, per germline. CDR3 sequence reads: CASSREGDRLGHEQYF. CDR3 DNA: TGCGCCAGCAGCCGGGAGGGAGACAGGCTGGGTCACGAGCAGTACTTC.

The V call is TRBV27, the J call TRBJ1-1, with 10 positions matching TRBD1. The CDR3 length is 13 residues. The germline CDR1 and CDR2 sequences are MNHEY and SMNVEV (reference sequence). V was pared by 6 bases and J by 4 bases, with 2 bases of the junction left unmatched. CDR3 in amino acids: CASRTGGRTEAFF. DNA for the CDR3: TGTGCCAGCAGGACAGGGGGCCGCACTGAAGCTTTCTTT.

The CDR3 sequence is CASSGETSGSSFSYNEQFF. DNA for the CDR3: TGTGCCAGCAGTGGCGAGACTAGCGGGAGTAGTTTCTCCTACAATGAGCAGTTCTTC. V is TRBV2 and J is TRBJ2-1, with 12 positions matching TRBD2. Germline-derived CDR1 and CDR2 are SNHLY and FYNNEI. V lost 4 bases to trimming and J lost 0 bases; unmatched junction nucleotides: 10. This CDR3 region has 19 residues.

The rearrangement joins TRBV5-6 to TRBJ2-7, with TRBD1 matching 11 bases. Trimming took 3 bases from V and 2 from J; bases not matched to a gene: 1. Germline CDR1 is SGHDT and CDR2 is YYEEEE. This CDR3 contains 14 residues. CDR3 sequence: CASSWTGGAYEQYF. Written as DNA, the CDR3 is TGTGCCAGCAGCTGGACAGGGGGCGCCTACGAGCAGTACTTC.

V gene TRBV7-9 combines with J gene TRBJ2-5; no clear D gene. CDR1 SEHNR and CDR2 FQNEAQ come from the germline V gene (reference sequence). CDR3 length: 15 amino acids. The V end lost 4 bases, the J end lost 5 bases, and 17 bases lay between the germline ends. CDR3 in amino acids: CASSSLSSAGETQYF. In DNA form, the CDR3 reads TGTGCCAGCAGCTCCCTCTCTAGTGCCGGTGAGACCCAGTACTTC.

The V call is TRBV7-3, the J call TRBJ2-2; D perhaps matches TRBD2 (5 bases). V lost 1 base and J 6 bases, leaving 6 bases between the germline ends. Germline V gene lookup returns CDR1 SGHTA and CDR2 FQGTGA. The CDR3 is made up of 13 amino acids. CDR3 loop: CASSLKRSGELFF. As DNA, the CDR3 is TGTGCCAGCAGCTTAAAGCGGTCCGGGGAGCTGTTTTTT.

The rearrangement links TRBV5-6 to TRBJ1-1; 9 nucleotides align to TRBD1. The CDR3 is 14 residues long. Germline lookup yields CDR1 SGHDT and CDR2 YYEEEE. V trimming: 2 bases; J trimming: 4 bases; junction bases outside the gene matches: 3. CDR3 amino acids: CASSFPTGGTEAFF. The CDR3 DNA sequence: TGTGCCAGCAGCTTCCCGACAGGGGGCACTGAAGCTTTCTTT.

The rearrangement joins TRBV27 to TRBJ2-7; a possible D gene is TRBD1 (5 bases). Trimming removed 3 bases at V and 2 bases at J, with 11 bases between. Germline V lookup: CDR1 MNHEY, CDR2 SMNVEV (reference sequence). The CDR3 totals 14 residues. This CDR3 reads CASSLNRLTYEQYF. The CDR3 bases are TGTGCCAGCAGTTTGAACAGGCTAACCTACGAGCAGTACTTC.

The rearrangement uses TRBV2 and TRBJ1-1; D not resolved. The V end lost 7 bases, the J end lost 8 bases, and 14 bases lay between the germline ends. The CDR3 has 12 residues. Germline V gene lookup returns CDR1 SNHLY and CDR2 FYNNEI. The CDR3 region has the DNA TGTGCCAGCACCTCCACCGGGGTGGAAGCTTTCTTT. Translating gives CASTSTGVEAFF.

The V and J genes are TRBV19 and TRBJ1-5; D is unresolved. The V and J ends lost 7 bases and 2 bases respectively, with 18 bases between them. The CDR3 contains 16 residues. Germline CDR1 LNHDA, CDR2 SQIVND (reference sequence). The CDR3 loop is CASNPGKVAGNQPQHF. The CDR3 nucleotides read TGTGCCAGTAACCCCGGAAAGGTTGCGGGCAATCAGCCCCAGCATTTT.

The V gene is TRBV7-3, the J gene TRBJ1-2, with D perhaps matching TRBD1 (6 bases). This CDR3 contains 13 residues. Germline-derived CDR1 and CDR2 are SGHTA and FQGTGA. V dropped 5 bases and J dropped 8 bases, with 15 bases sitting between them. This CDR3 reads CASSQGGDDGYTF. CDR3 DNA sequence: TGTGCCAGCAGCCAAGGGGGGGATGACGGCTACACCTTC. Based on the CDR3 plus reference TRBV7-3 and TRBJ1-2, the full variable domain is GAGVSQTPSNKVTEKGKYVELRCDPISGHTALYWYRQSLGQGPEFLIYFQGTGAADDSGLPNDRFFAVRPEGSVSTLKIQRTERGDSAVYLCASSQGGDDGYTFGSGTRLTVV.

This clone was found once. The DNA for the CDR3 is TGCGCCAGCAGCTTTAGCTCTGGCTCTGGAAACACCATATATTTT. Translation gives CASSFSSGSGNTIYF. The rearrangement joins TRBV5-1 to TRBJ1-3, with unresolved D. CDR1 and CDR2 (germline): SGHRS, YFSETQ. V lost 2 bases to trimming and J lost 0 bases, with 9 bases between them. This CDR3 is 15 amino acids long.

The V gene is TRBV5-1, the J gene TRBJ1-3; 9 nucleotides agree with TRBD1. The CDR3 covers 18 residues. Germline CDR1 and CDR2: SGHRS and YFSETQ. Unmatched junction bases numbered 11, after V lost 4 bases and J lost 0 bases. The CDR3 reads CASSDQPGQGASGNTIYF. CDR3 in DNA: TGCGCCAGCAGCGATCAGCCGGGACAGGGTGCCTCTGGAAACACCATATATTTT.

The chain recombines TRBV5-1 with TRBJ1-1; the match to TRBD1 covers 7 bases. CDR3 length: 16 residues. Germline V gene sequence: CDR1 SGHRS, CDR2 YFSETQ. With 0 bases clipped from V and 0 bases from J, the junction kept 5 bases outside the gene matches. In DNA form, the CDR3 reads TGCGCCAGCAGCTTGGGGGACAGCCTTATGAACACTGAAGCTTTCTTT. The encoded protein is CASSLGDSLMNTEAFF.

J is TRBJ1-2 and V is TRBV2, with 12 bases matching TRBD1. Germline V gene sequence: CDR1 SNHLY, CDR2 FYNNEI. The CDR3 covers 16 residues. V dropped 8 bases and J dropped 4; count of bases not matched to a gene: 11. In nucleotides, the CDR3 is TGTGCCAGCGCCCGGGACAGGGGGCGTCAGGCCTATGGCTACACCTTC. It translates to CASARDRGRQAYGYTF.

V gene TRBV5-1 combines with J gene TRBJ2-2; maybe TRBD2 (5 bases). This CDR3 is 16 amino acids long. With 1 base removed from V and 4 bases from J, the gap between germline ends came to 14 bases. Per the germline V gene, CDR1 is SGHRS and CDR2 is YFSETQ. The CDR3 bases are TGCGCCAGCAGCTTGCTACCCAGCGCGGGCACCGGGGAGCTGTTTTTT. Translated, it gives CASSLLPSAGTGELFF.

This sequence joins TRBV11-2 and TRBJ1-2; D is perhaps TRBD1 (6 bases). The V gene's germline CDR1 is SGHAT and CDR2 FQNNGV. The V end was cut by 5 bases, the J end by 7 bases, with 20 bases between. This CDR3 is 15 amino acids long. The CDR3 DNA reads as TGTGCCAGCAGCCCCCCAGGGGACTACTGGTCTGGCTACACCTTC. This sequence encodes CASSPPGDYWSGYTF.

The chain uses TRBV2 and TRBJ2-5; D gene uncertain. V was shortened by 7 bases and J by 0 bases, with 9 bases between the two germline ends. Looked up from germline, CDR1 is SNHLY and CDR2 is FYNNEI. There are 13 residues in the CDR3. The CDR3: CASNREYQETQYF. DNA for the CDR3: TGTGCCAGCAATCGCGAATACCAAGAGACCCAGTACTTC.

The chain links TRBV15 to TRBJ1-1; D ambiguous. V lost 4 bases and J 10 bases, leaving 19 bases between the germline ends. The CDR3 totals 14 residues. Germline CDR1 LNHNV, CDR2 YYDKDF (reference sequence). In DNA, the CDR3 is TGTGCCACCAGCACAACGGCCGAGCGTGTTTCAGCTTTCTTT. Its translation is CATSTTAERVSAFF. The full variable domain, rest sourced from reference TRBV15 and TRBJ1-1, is DAMVIQNPRYQVTQFGKPVTLSCSQTLNHNVMYWYQQKSSQAPKLLFHYYDKDFNNEADTPDNFQSRRPNTSFCFLDIRSPGLGDTAMYLCATSTTAERVSAFFGQGTRLTVV.

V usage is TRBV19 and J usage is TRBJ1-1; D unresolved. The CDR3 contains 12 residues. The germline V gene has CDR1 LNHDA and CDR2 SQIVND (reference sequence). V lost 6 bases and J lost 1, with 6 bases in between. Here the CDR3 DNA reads TGTGCCAGTAGAACAGAGAACACTGAAGCTTTCTTT. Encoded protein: CASRTENTEAFF.

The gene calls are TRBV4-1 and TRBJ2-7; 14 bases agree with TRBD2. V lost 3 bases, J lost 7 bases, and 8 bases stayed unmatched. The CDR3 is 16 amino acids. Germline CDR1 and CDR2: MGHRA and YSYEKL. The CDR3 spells CASSQMGLAGVEEQYV. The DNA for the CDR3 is TGCGCCAGCAGCCAGATGGGACTAGCGGGAGTGGAAGAGCAGTACGTC.

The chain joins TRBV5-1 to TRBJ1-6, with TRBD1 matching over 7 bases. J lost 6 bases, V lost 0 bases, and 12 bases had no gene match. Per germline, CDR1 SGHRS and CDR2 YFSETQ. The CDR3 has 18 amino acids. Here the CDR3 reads CASSLADQGGGGNSPLHF. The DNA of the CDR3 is TGCGCCAGCAGCTTGGCCGATCAGGGGGGTGGAGGTAATTCACCCCTCCACTTT.

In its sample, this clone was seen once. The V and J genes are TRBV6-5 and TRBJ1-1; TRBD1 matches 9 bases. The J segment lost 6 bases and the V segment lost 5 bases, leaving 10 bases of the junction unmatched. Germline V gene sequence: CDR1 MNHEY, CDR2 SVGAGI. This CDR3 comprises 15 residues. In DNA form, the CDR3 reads TGTGCCAGCAGTCCCCCCGGACAGGGGACCTCTGAAGCTTTCTTT. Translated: CASSPPGQGTSEAFF.

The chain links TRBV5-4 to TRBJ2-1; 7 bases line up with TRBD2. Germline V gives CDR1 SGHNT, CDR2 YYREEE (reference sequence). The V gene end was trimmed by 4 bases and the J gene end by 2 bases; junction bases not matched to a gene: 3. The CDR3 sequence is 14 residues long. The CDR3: CASSPSGTYNEQFF. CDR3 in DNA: TGTGCCAGCAGCCCGAGCGGGACCTACAATGAGCAGTTCTTC.

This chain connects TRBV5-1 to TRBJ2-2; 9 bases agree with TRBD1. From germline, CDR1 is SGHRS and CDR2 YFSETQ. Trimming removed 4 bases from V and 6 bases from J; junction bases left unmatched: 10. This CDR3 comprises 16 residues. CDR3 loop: CASSITGTGKPGELFF. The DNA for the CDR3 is TGCGCCAGCAGCATAACCGGGACAGGGAAGCCCGGGGAGCTGTTTTTT.

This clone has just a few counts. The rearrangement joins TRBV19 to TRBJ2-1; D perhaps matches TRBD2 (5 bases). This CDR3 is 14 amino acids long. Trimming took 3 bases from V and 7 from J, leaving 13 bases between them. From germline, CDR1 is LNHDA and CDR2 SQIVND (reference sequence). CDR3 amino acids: CASSIQRLANEQFF. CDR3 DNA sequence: TGTGCCAGTAGTATCCAGCGGTTAGCAAATGAGCAGTTCTTC.

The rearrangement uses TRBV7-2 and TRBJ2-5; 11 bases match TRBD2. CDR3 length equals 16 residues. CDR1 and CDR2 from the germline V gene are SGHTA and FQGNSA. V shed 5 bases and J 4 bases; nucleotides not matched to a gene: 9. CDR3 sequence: CASSLLAGEVGETQYF. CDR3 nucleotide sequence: TGTGCCAGCAGCCTACTAGCGGGAGAGGTTGGAGAGACCCAGTACTTC.

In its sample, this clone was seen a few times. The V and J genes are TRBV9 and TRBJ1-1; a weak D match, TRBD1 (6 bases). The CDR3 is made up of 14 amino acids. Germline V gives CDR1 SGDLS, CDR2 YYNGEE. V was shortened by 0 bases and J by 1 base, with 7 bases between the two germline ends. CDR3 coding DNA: TGTGCCAGCAGCGTAGCAGGGGCGAACACTGAAGCTTTCTTT. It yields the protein CASSVAGANTEAFF.

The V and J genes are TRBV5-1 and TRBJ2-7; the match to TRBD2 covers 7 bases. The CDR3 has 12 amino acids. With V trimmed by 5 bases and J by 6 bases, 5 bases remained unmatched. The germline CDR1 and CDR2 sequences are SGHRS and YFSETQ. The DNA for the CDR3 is TGCGCCAGCAGGGGGGGGAATCCCGAGCAGTACTTC. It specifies CASRGGNPEQYF.

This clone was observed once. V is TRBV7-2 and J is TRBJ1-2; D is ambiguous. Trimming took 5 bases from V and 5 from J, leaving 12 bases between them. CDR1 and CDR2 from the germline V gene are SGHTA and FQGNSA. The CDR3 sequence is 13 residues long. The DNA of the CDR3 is TGTGCCAGCAGCCCAGGTCCGGAATATGGCTACACCTTC. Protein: CASSPGPEYGYTF.

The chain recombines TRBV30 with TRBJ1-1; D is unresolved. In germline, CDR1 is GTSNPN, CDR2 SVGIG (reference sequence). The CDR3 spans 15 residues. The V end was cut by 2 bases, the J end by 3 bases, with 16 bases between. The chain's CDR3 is CAWSPLSGSYTEAFF. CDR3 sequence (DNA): TGTGCCTGGAGTCCCCTATCGGGGAGCTACACTGAAGCTTTCTTT.

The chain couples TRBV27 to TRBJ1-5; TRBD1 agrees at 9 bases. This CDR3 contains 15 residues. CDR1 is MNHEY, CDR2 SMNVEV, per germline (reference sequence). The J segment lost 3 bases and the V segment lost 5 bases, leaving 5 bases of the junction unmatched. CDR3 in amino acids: CASSDRGGFNQPQHF. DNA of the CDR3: TGTGCCAGCAGTGACAGGGGGGGATTCAATCAGCCCCAGCATTTT.